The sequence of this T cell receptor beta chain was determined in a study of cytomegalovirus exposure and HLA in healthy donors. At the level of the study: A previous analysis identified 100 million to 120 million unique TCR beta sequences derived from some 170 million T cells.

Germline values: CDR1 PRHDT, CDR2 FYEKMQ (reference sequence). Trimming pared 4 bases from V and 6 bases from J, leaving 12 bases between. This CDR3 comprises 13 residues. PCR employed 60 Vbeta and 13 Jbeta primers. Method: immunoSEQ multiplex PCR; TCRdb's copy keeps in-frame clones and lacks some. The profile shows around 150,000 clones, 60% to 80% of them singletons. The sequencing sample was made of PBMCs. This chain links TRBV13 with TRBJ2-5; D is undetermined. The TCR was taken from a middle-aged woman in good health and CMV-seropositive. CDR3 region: CASSSTVTQTQYF. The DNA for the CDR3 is TGTGCCAGCAGCTCGACTGTCACTCAGACCCAGTACTTC. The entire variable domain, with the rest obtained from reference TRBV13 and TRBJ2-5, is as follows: AAGVIQSPRHLIKEKRETATLKCYPIPRHDTVYWYQQGPGQDPQFLISFYEKMQSDKGSIPDRFSAQQFSDYHSELNMSSLELGDSALYFCASSSTVTQTQYFGPGTRLLVL.